Shown below are 26 T cell receptor beta chains from a single sample sequenced in a study of early stage breast cancer tumors. The protocol was immunoSEQ multiplex PCR, while the TCRdb copy is restricted to in-frame clones and leaves out a portion. The sample gives about 69,000 clones, around 80% of which show up once; approximately 4.8% is in the top ten. The sample taken for sequencing was blood. These receptors were obtained from a person aged 35-50 years with breast cancer.

J is TRBJ2-1 and V is TRBV11-2; no clear D. CDR1 and CDR2 from the germline V gene are SGHAT and FQNNGV. The CDR3 is 12 residues long. The V gene lost 3 bases and the J gene lost 2 bases, with 2 bases spanning the gap. The CDR3 DNA sequence: TGTGCCAGCAGCTTGCCCTACAATGAGCAGTTCTTC. Its protein product is CASSLPYNEQFF.

This clone was seen a single time. This chain connects TRBV14 to TRBJ2-3, with a possible D match to TRBD1 (5 bases). Trimming pared 0 bases from V and 3 bases from J, leaving 7 bases between. Germline V gives CDR1 SGHDN, CDR2 FVKESK. The CDR3 is 14 residues long. As DNA, the CDR3 is TGTGCCAGCAGCCAAGATACAGGAACAGATACGCAGTATTTT. Protein sequence: CASSQDTGTDTQYF.

V gene TRBV28 combines with J gene TRBJ1-5; D is unclear. The germline V and J ends were trimmed by 2 bases and 6 bases, with 8 bases remaining between them. Per germline, CDR1 MDHEN and CDR2 SYDVKM. This CDR3 comprises 13 residues. CDR3 in amino acids: CASSLIKVQPQHF. CDR3 DNA sequence: TGTGCCAGCAGTTTAATCAAGGTTCAGCCCCAGCATTTT.

The rearrangement links TRBV9 to TRBJ2-3, with 9 bases that match TRBD2. Germline CDR1 SGDLS, CDR2 YYNGEE. After removal of 3 bases from V and 6 bases from J, the junction contained 8 bases not matched to a gene. The CDR3 covers 15 residues. In nucleotides, the CDR3 is TGTGCCAGCAGCGGAGGGACTAGCTCTCGGGATACGCAGTATTTT. This codes for CASSGGTSSRDTQYF.

The J gene is TRBJ1-1, the V gene TRBV19; 7 bases fit TRBD1. Germline loops: CDR1 LNHDA, CDR2 SQIVND (reference sequence). Trimming cost V 5 bases and J 2 bases; bases outside gene matches: 14. The CDR3 totals 17 residues. The CDR3 region has the DNA TGTGCCAGTAGTTTGCCCAGGGGGGGCCGGGGAAACACTGAAGCTTTCTTT. It is translated as CASSLPRGGRGNTEAFF.

The chain combines TRBV6-1 with TRBJ1-5; no clear D gene. V was shortened by 2 bases and J by 4 bases, with 6 bases between the two germline ends. Germline values: CDR1 MNHNS, CDR2 SASEGT. This CDR3 has 13 amino acids. The CDR3 protein is CASSELRNQPQHF. For the CDR3, the DNA is TGTGCCAGCAGTGAATTGAGAAATCAGCCCCAGCATTTT.

V and J are TRBV30 and TRBJ2-3; D is unclear. This CDR3 contains 13 residues. Germline V gene data show CDR1 as GTSNPN and CDR2 as SVGIG (reference sequence). V lost 7 bases, J lost 0 bases, and 11 bases lay in between. The DNA for the CDR3 is TGTGCCTTTCTACCATTCAGCACAGATACGCAGTATTTT. Its protein product is CAFLPFSTDTQYF.

V and J are TRBV30 and TRBJ2-3, with D unclear. V was trimmed by 4 bases and J by 2 bases, leaving 10 bases between them. The CDR3 spans 13 residues. Germline V CDR1 and CDR2: GTSNPN, SVGIG (reference sequence). The CDR3 sequence: CAWTWGITDTQYF. CDR3 DNA: TGTGCCTGGACGTGGGGAATCACAGATACGCAGTATTTT.

This chain uses TRBV14 with TRBJ2-1; 14 nucleotides agree with TRBD2. Trimming took 1 base from V and 3 from J; bases not matched to a gene: 5. From germline, CDR1 is SGHDN and CDR2 FVKESK. The CDR3 runs 18 residues. The CDR3 DNA sequence: TGTGCCAGCAGCCAAGGACTAGCGGGAGGGGGGTACTACAATGAGCAGTTCTTC. It yields the protein CASSQGLAGGGYYNEQFF.

This clone was counted once. The CDR3 spells CASSIAGNAEAFF. CDR3 sequence (DNA): TGTGCCAGTAGTATTGCAGGGAATGCTGAAGCTTTCTTT. The gene calls are TRBV19 and TRBJ1-1, with a tentative D call TRBD1 (5 bases). The germline V gene encodes CDR1 LNHDA and CDR2 SQIVND (reference sequence). CDR3 size: 13 residues. The ends were cut back, 3 bases at V and 6 bases at J, with 11 bases in the middle.

In this sample, this clone turned up a few times. J is TRBJ1-5 and V is TRBV6-1; no firm D call. The CDR3 runs 16 residues. Trimming pared 1 base from V and 0 bases from J, leaving 10 bases between. CDR1 MNHNS and CDR2 SASEGT come from the germline V gene. The CDR3: CASSEEWTYSNQPQHF. DNA for the CDR3: TGTGCCAGCAGTGAAGAATGGACCTATAGCAATCAGCCCCAGCATTTT.

This clone appeared once. The V gene is TRBV2, the J gene TRBJ2-4, with D hard to call. The germline V gene encodes CDR1 SNHLY and CDR2 FYNNEI. The CDR3 contains 14 residues. Trimming took 6 bases from V and 0 from J, leaving 9 bases between them. The CDR3 here is CASSPRLAKNIQYF. The CDR3 bases are TGTGCCAGCAGCCCGAGACTAGCCAAAAACATTCAGTACTTC. Filled out from reference TRBV2 and TRBJ2-4, the complete variable domain reads EPEVTQTPSHQVTQMGQEVILRCVPISNHLYFYWYRQILGQKVEFLVSFYNNEISEKSEIFDDQFSVERPDGSNFTLKIRSTKLEDSAMYFCASSPRLAKNIQYFGAGTRLSVL.

This rearrangement joins TRBV7-3 to TRBJ2-3; 8 positions match TRBD2. Trimming cost V 4 bases and J 2 bases; bases outside gene matches: 8. The CDR3 is made up of 16 amino acids. Germline-derived CDR1 and CDR2 are SGHTA and FQGTGA. The CDR3 DNA reads TGTGCCAGCAGCTCTCGCGTTAGCGGGGTCACAGATACGCAGTATTTT. Its protein product is CASSSRVSGVTDTQYF.

This chain joins TRBV7-8 and TRBJ2-1, with D unresolved. This CDR3 is 17 amino acids long. Germline assignment: CDR1 SGHVS and CDR2 FQNEAQ. V was clipped by 0 bases and J by 0 bases, with 12 bases between them. This CDR3 is CASSLARYPNSYNEQFF. The DNA for the CDR3 is TGTGCCAGCAGCTTAGCGCGGTACCCTAACTCCTACAATGAGCAGTTCTTC.

The rearrangement links TRBV11-2 to TRBJ2-3; D is undetermined. Germline V gene lookup returns CDR1 SGHAT and CDR2 FQNNGV. Trimming stripped 0 bases from V and 0 bases from J, with 7 bases between. The CDR3 is 15 residues long. DNA for the CDR3: TGTGCCAGCAGCTTAGAATATACTAGCACAGATACGCAGTATTTT. Translated, it gives CASSLEYTSTDTQYF.

The rearrangement links TRBV7-9 to TRBJ2-1, with D possibly being TRBD2 (6 bases). The CDR3 is 14 amino acids. Germline V gives CDR1 SEHNR, CDR2 FQNEAQ (reference sequence). V was shortened by 5 bases and J by 7 bases, with 15 bases between the two germline ends. CDR3 amino acids: CASSPFRESNEQFF. The CDR3 DNA follows: TGTGCCAGCAGCCCTTTCCGGGAGAGTAATGAGCAGTTCTTC.

This clone has just a few counts. J is TRBJ2-3 and V is TRBV14; D gene uncertain. CDR3 length: 13 residues. The V end lost 4 bases, the J end lost 6 bases, and 11 bases lay between the germline ends. From germline, CDR1 is SGHDN and CDR2 FVKESK. In DNA, the CDR3 is TGTGCCAGCAGCCTGATTTCCGTGGATACGCAGTATTTT. Protein product: CASSLISVDTQYF.

This clone has more than one count but fewer than ten. The rearrangement links TRBV6-4 to TRBJ2-7; D possibly matches TRBD1 or TRBD2 (5 bases each). The CDR3 has 17 residues. V was trimmed by 4 bases and J by 1 base, leaving 20 bases between them. The germline CDR1 and CDR2 sequences are MRHNA and SNTAGT. The chain's CDR3 is CASSGGDFARRSYEQYF. In DNA, the CDR3 is TGTGCCAGCAGTGGAGGGGATTTTGCCAGGCGTTCCTACGAGCAGTACTTC.

On this clone itself: The same CDR3 can be traced to other DNA sequences in this sample. In DNA, the CDR3 is TGTGCCAGCAGTTCCCCCGGCAGAGCCGCCTACGAGCAGTACTTC. It codes for CASSSPGRAAYEQYF. The chain couples TRBV11-3 to TRBJ2-7; no clear D gene. V lost 6 bases, J lost 2 bases, and 17 bases lay in between. In germline, CDR1 is SGHNT, CDR2 YENEEA. This CDR3 has 15 residues.

The rearrangement joins TRBV13 to TRBJ2-5; 11 bases are shared with TRBD2. This CDR3 comprises 15 residues. The V gene's germline CDR1 is PRHDT and CDR2 FYEKMQ (reference sequence). J gave up 4 bases and V 2 bases, and 3 bases lay outside the gene matches. CDR3 protein: CASSLRTSGRETQYF. As DNA, the CDR3 is TGTGCCAGCAGCTTAAGAACTAGCGGGAGAGAGACCCAGTACTTC.

The rearrangement joins TRBV4-1 to TRBJ1-2; D remains unclear. Germline CDR1 MGHRA, CDR2 YSYEKL. V dropped 8 bases and J dropped 0 bases, with 13 bases sitting between them. The CDR3 is made up of 14 amino acids. CDR3 in amino acids: CASVKDAANYGYTF. In DNA form, the CDR3 reads TGCGCCAGCGTCAAGGACGCAGCTAACTATGGCTACACCTTC.

This rearrangement joins TRBV11-3 to TRBJ2-7; a possible D gene is TRBD2 (5 bases). Germline CDR1 SGHNT, CDR2 YENEEA. Trimming removed 5 bases from V and 6 bases from J, with 14 bases in between. This CDR3 is 13 amino acids long. CDR3 in amino acids: CASSPSFGGEQYF. CDR3 bases: TGTGCCAGCAGCCCTTCGTTTGGAGGCGAGCAGTACTTC.

The chain uses TRBV15 and TRBJ1-1, with 11 nucleotides matching TRBD1. Per the germline V gene, CDR1 is LNHNV and CDR2 is YYDKDF (reference sequence). V lost 0 bases to trimming and J lost 5 bases; unmatched junction nucleotides: 8. The CDR3 length is 17 residues. The CDR3 loop reads CATSREGTGGLRTEAFF. CDR3 in DNA: TGTGCCACCAGCAGAGAGGGGACAGGGGGTCTGAGGACTGAAGCTTTCTTT.

This chain connects TRBV11-2 to TRBJ2-7; D may correspond to TRBD1 or TRBD2 (6 bases each). CDR1 is SGHAT, CDR2 FQNNGV, per germline. The CDR3 consists of 11 residues. The V gene lost 8 bases and the J gene lost 2 bases, with 7 bases spanning the gap. The CDR3 loop reads CASRGPYEQYF. Written as DNA, the CDR3 is TGTGCCAGCCGGGGGCCCTACGAGCAGTACTTC.

There are a few counts of this clone. This chain connects TRBV7-6 to TRBJ1-5, with D perhaps matching TRBD1 (5 bases). The CDR3 has 14 amino acids. Germline CDR1 is SGHVS and CDR2 is FNYEAQ. The germline V and J ends were trimmed by 1 base and 3 bases, with 7 bases remaining between them. For the CDR3, the DNA is TGTGCCAGCAGCTTAGACAGGAACAATCAGCCCCAGCATTTT. Protein: CASSLDRNNQPQHF.

The V gene is TRBV5-8, the J gene TRBJ2-7; TRBD2 matches at 9 bases. V gave up 6 bases and J gave up 0 bases; unmatched junction bases: 7. The CDR3 has 15 residues. Germline V gene data show CDR1 as SGHTS and CDR2 as YDEGEE. Here the CDR3 reads CASTLAGESSYEQYF. CDR3 DNA sequence: TGTGCCAGCACCTTAGCGGGGGAAAGCTCCTACGAGCAGTACTTC. The variable domain in full, completed from reference TRBV5-8 and TRBJ2-7, reads EAGVTQSPTHLIKTRGQQATLRCSPISGHTSVYWYQQALGLGLQFLLWYDEGEERNRGNFPPRFSGRQFPNYSSELNVNALELEDSALYLCASTLAGESSYEQYFGPGTRLTVT.